This T cell receptor beta chain was found in a study of blood T cell repertoires in COVID-19. The wider study: The cDNA or gDNA used as material had been derived from T cells, B-cell-depleted T cells, or PBMCs.

Original processing notes: Using reference gene primer amplification, nucleated cell counts were estimated. Assay: immunoSEQ multiplex PCR; the TCRdb copy retains only in-frame clones and omits some. D and trimming come from the DNA, and the V and J calls and clone size come from that table. The profile shows some 340,000 clones, more than 90% of them singletons. Individuals aged about 18 to 89 years were recruited from some 26 US areas. A COVID-19 case was met by exposed participants within 2 weeks before study entry. This clone was observed once. The V gene's germline CDR1 is SGHVS and CDR2 FQNEAQ. V shed 2 bases and J shed 3 bases, with 11 bases lying between them. The CDR3 contains 15 residues.

The sample taken for sequencing was PBMCs or T cells enriched from blood (not recorded which). The genes are TRBV7-8 and TRBJ2-1, with D perhaps matching TRBD2 (5 bases). This receptor was identified in a woman younger than 45 who had been exposed to COVID-19. The CDR3 sequence: CASSLTRTSYNEQFF. The DNA of the CDR3 is TGTGCCAGCAGCTTAACCCGAACTAGCTACAATGAGCAGTTCTTC.